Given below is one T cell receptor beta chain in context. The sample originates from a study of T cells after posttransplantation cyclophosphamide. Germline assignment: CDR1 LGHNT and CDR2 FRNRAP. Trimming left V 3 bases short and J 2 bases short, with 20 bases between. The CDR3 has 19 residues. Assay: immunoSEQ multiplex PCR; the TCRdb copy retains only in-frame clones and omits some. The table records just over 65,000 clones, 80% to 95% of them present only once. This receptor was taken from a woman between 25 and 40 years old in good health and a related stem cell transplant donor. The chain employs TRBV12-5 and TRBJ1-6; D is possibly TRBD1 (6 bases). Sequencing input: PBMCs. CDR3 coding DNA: TGTGCTAGTGGTTTTTTCGGCCGCACAGGGAACACCTATAATTCACCCCTCCACTTT. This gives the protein CASGFFGRTGNTYNSPLHF. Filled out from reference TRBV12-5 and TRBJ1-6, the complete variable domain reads DARVTQTPRHKVTEMGQEVTMRCQPILGHNTVFWYRQTMMQGLELLAYFRNRAPLDDSGMPKDRFSAEMPDATLATLKIQPSEPRDSAVYFCASGFFGRTGNTYNSPLHFGNGTRLTVT.